This T cell receptor (beta chain) emerged from a study of graft-versus-host responses after intestinal transplantation (dated by TCRdb to the early 2020s). Regarding the research as a whole: The transplants that recipients got were multivisceral, liver-intestinal, or isolated intestinal. Every recipient was given anti-thymocyte globulin induction, followed by around three years of maintenance tacrolimus and steroids. Bulk TCR-beta CDR3 sequencing was used to track graft-versus-host and host-versus-graft alloreactive T cell clones in the graft, circulation and bone marrow after intestinal transplantation. Alloreactive clones were identified by sequencing pre-transplant mixed lymphocyte reaction products and comparing them with unstimulated pre-transplant donor and recipient T cells. The cohort enrolled about two dozen intestinal transplant recipients including one retransplant, and 3 patients lacking pretransplant specimens were excluded. Donor T cell macrochimerism was defined as a peak of at least 4% donor T cells among recipient peripheral blood mononuclear cells. Rather than going through the commercial service, samples from a few later patients were sequenced in-house on an Illumina MiSeq and processed with MiXCR. Broad study findings and their caveats: The relatively low number and heterogeneity of intestinal transplant patients limited the conclusions. GvH clones were detected in recipient bone marrow, and some appeared earlier in ileal mucosa or blood, consistent with an intestinal mucosal origin. High GvH to HvG T cell clonal ratios were observed in the allografts of patients with donor T cell macrochimerism. Early after transplant, peak levels of circulating GvH clones were associated with declines in HvG clones.

Blood samples were collected up to 4 times in the first month after transplant and then at least monthly when available. Comments on this clone: This clone's antigen is unknown. No clone much larger than this one lies a single base away; base qualities are absent.

The library was produced with the immunoSEQ multiplex PCR assay. For most patients, high-throughput TCR-beta CDR3 sequencing of genomic DNA was performed by Adaptive Biotechnologies. Per the source publication's procedure: TCR sequencing data were retrieved from Adaptive's ImmunoSEQ software for 15 to 20 patients, whereas three other patients were processed with MiXCR and VDJtools. Because the origin of CDR3 nucleotide sequences shared between donor and recipient could not be assigned, those sequences were removed. To count as alloreactive, a clone needed at least 2-fold expansion over unstimulated cells and a minimum CFSE-low frequency of 0.002% (template counts) or 0.001% (read counts). Clones detected in sequenced pre-transplant spleen, lymph node, or MLR CFSE-low populations of the donor or recipient were defined as mappable. Cumulative frequency of alloreactive clones was calculated as a percentage of all sequences weighted by copy number. Here the immuneACCESS table is served through TCRdb, limited to in-frame sequences with V and J called. Missing clones are a known gap in these copies; in checked studies unresolved V genes cover under half, and the rest lacks a known reason. The DNA was the basis for D and trimming; V, J and clone size are from that table. Across this sample there are about 30,000 clones, with about 92% seen only once. In total, the top ten clones hold 0.72% of the sample.

The source is a human patient who received an intestinal transplant, so some T cells may come from the graft donor. The specimen was PBMCs, collected roughly 68 days after intestinal transplant.

The CDR3 protein is CASSQVGYEQYF. The bases read TGCGCCAGCAGCCAAGTAGGCTACGAGCAGTACTTC. The chain links TRBV4-1 with TRBJ2-7, with no confident D gene call. V loses 1 base of germline sequence and J loses 3 bases, and the interval between the two ends is 4 bases. CDR1 and CDR2 were assigned from the germline V gene as MGHRA and YSYEKL. Including cysteine and phenylalanine, the CDR3 has 12 amino acids. Only the CDR3 part of the read is kept: 36 bases, read in frame from the first base.